The sample holds many counts of the clone carrying this T cell receptor (beta chain). What it recognizes is unknown. TCRdb ran MiXCR on the 5' RACE reads and lists one entry per CDR3 protein. The table lists approximately 390,000 distinct CDR3 sequences, approximately 15% of them singletons. The CDR3 consists of 14 residues. Deletions cut 7 bases from V and 6 bases from J, with 15 bases between. This entry belongs to a study of T-cell memory formation after mild COVID-19. General observations from the study: Shrinking CD4+ clones were chiefly CM and EM; CD8+ ones were chiefly EMRA.

This clonotype originated in a man younger than 35 who had mild COVID-19 (a few samples of this study predate the infection). Cell type and time point are not known. V and J are TRBV12-3 or TRBV12-4 and TRBJ2-2; tentative D call: TRBD2 (6 bases). Sequencing used PBMCs or a T cell subset sorted from them (not recorded which). Here the CDR3 reads CASTPSRRAGELFF. The CDR3 nucleotides read TGTGCCAGCACCCCGAGCAGGAGGGCCGGGGAGCTGTTTTTT.